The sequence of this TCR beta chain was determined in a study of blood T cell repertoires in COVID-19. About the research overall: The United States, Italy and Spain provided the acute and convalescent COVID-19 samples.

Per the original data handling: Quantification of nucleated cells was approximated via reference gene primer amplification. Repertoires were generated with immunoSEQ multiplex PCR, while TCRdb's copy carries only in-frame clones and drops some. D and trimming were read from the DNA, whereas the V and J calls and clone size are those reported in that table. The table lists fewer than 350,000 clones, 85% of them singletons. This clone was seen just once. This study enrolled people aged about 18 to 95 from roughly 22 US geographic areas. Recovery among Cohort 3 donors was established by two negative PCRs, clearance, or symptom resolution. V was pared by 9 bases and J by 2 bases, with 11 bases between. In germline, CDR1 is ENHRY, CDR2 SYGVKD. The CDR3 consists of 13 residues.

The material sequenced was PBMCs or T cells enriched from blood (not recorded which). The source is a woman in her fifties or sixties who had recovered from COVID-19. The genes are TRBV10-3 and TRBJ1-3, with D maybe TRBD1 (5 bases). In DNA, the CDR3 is TGTGCCATGGCAGGGAACACTGGAAACACCATATATTTT. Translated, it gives CAMAGNTGNTIYF.